The 25 T cell receptor beta chains given below trace back to one sample, sequenced in a study of regulatory T cells in long-lasting Graves disease. As to time point: newly diagnosed GD, antithyroid drugs for less than 3 months. RNA isolated from PBMCs was used to make the TCR library. Sequencing libraries for TCR beta were prepared with iRepertoire HTBI primers and Arm-PCR of CDR3 regions. MiXCR, applied by TCRdb to the multiplex PCR reads, yields one record per CDR3 protein. The sample has 530,000 or so distinct CDR3 sequences, roughly 14% seen once. These data were likewise used in another study, on T cells in Graves' hyperthyroidism and ophthalmopathy.

The sequences come from peripheral blood mononuclear cells (PBMCs), collected at new diagnosis, from a patient treated with antithyroid drugs. The receptors come from a young man with Graves disease.

This clonotype was observed once. The chain is built from TRBV4-1 and TRBJ1-3, with unresolved D. The CDR3 consists of 17 residues. Germline V gene data show CDR1 as MGHRA and CDR2 as YSYEKL. The ends were cut back, 0 bases at V and 0 bases at J, with 12 bases in the middle. CDR3 DNA sequence: TGCGCCAGCAGCCAAGATCGCGTCTATGACTCTGGAAACACCATATATTTT. This encodes CASSQDRVYDSGNTIYF.

This clonotype showed up many times. The chain uses TRBV28 and TRBJ2-3; maybe TRBD2 (5 bases). Germline CDR1 is MDHEN and CDR2 is SYDVKM. This CDR3 has 13 residues. V was trimmed by 6 bases and J by 8 bases, leaving 15 bases between them. The DNA for the CDR3 is TGTGCCAGCAGGACCGGGGATCTTGGTACGCAGTATTTT. Translating gives CASRTGDLGTQYF.

This clonotype was seen once. The chain combines TRBV19 with TRBJ1-5, with D hard to call. Trimming shortened V by 1 base and J by 4 bases, and 8 bases separated the two germline ends. The CDR3 is made up of 14 amino acids. CDR1 and CDR2 (germline): LNHDA, SQIVND (reference sequence). The DNA for the CDR3 is TGTGCCAGTAGTATAGGGAGAGTAAATCAGCCCCAGCATTTT. It yields the protein CASSIGRVNQPQHF.

The chain uses TRBV12-5 and TRBJ1-5; a weak D match, TRBD1 (6 bases). The V gene's germline CDR1 is LGHNT and CDR2 FRNRAP. The CDR3 consists of 16 residues. Trimming pared 1 base from V and 3 bases from J, leaving 13 bases between. CDR3 DNA: TGTGCTAGTGGTTTGGGCACTCACAGGGCCAATCAGCCCCAGCATTTT. Encoded protein: CASGLGTHRANQPQHF.

At least ten counts were recorded for this clonotype. This chain links TRBV24-1 with TRBJ2-1; TRBD2 might be the D (5 bases). The V gene lost 7 bases and the J gene lost 2 bases, with 26 bases spanning the gap. There are 19 residues in the CDR3. The germline CDR1 and CDR2 sequences are KGHDR and SFDVKD. Written as DNA, the CDR3 is TGTGCCACCAGCAAAGCACCCGACGGAGAGGGCCCAGCCTACAATGAGCAGTTCTTC. Protein: CATSKAPDGEGPAYNEQFF.

This clonotype was detected ten times or more. The J gene is TRBJ2-1, the V gene TRBV6-2 or TRBV6-3; D remains ambiguous. This CDR3 is built from 14 residues. Trimming removed 2 bases at V and 5 bases at J, with 10 bases between. Germline V CDR1 and CDR2: MNHEY, SVGEGT. CDR3 sequence: CASSYVGRNNEQFF. DNA of the CDR3: TGTGCCAGCAGTTACGTCGGTAGAAACAATGAGCAGTTCTTC.

Ten or more counts support this clonotype. The chain uses TRBV6-5 and TRBJ2-3, with D possibly matching TRBD1 (5 bases). The germline CDR1 and CDR2 sequences are MNHEY and SVGAGI. The length of the CDR3 is 15 residues. V lost 1 base to trimming and J lost 0 bases, with 8 bases between them. This chain's CDR3 is CASSYFDSSTDTQYF. CDR3 nucleotide sequence: TGTGCCAGCAGTTACTTCGACAGCAGCACAGATACGCAGTATTTT.

The sample holds a few counts of this clonotype. The chain uses TRBV27 and TRBJ1-2; D possibly corresponds to TRBD1 (5 bases). Trimming left V 6 bases short and J 1 base short, with 21 bases between. The CDR3 is 17 residues long. CDR1 and CDR2 from the germline V gene are MNHEY and SMNVEV (reference sequence). CDR3 protein: CASRGRQQADINYGYTF. The CDR3 DNA follows: TGTGCCAGCAGGGGGCGTCAACAGGCCGACATTAACTATGGCTACACCTTC.

Ten or more counts support this clonotype. V and J are TRBV12-3 or TRBV12-4 and TRBJ2-5, with no clear D. There are 13 residues in the CDR3. V lost 2 bases and J 2 bases, leaving 6 bases between the germline ends. The CDR3 is CASSLSRQETQYF. The DNA for the CDR3 is TGTGCCAGCAGTTTATCCAGGCAAGAGACCCAGTACTTC.

In this sample, this clonotype turned up many times. The rearrangement links TRBV6-2 or TRBV6-3 to TRBJ2-7; D gene ambiguous. The CDR3 has 11 amino acids. Germline V gene lookup returns CDR1 MNHEY and CDR2 SVGEGT. V lost 8 bases and J 0 bases, leaving 5 bases between the germline ends. The CDR3 bases are TGTGCCAGCGCCCACTCCTACGAGCAGTACTTC. It translates to CASAHSYEQYF.

For this clonotype: A much larger clone lies one base from this, so it may be a read error. The rearrangement joins TRBV20-1 to TRBJ2-1; 9 bases fit TRBD1. CDR3 length: 15 amino acids. Germline CDR1 DFQATT, CDR2 SNEGSKA (reference sequence). CDR3 sequence: CSATGGDRVYNEQLF. CDR3 DNA sequence: TGCAGTGCTACTGGAGGGGACAGGGTCTACAATGAGCAGCTCTTC.

The table lists this clonotype with a count of one. A much bigger clone sits one base away, suggesting this may be a read error. The chain employs TRBV20-1 and TRBJ2-7; the match to TRBD2 covers 10 bases. Losses at the gene ends were 4 bases for V and 0 bases for J; bases not matched to a gene: 3. The CDR3 has 14 residues. Germline V CDR1 and CDR2: DFQATT, SNEGSKA (reference sequence). CDR3 DNA: TGCAGTGCTAAGGCTAGCGGGAGCTCCTACGAGCAGTACTTC. Residues: CSAKASGSSYEQYF.

This chain links TRBV29-1 with TRBJ1-1; D not certain. CDR3 size: 12 residues. Germline V gives CDR1 SQVTM, CDR2 ANQGSEA. Between the trimmed V and J ends, which lost 2 bases and 5 bases, there was a span of 9 bases. The CDR3 DNA reads as TGCAGCGTTGAAAGGAGGGTAACTGAAGCTTTCTTT. This sequence encodes CSVERRVTEAFF.

This clonotype was seen ten or more times. The rearrangement links TRBV12-3 or TRBV12-4 to TRBJ1-1; D gene unclear. This CDR3 contains 16 residues. V was cut by 1 base and J by 0 bases, with 12 bases left in between. The CDR3, as DNA: TGTGCCAGCAGTTTAGGGCTCAAGGCCATGAACACTGAAGCTTTCTTT. Translation: CASSLGLKAMNTEAFF.

This clonotype was detected only once. A much larger clone lies a single base off, so this may be a read error. The chain joins TRBV27 to TRBJ1-2, with 7 positions matching TRBD1. The CDR3 is 15 residues long. CDR1 is MNHEY and CDR2 is SMNVEV in the germline V gene (reference sequence). In nucleotides, the CDR3 is TGTGTCAGCGGATCCTTGACAGGGATTGGCTATGGCTACACCTTC. Translation gives CVSGSLTGIGYGYTF.

This clonotype was seen a few times. The V gene is TRBV6-1, the J gene TRBJ2-1, with 7 bases identical to TRBD1. The CDR3 covers 13 residues. CDR1 is MNHNS and CDR2 is SASEGT in the germline V gene. Trimming cost V 6 bases and J 15 bases; bases outside gene matches: 14. The CDR3 region has the DNA TGTGCCAGCAGCCTAGGGGGCACCCGTCGAGTGTTCTTC. This codes for CASSLGGTRRVFF.

This clonotype was recorded a few times. V and J are TRBV12-3 or TRBV12-4 and TRBJ2-6; possibly TRBD1 for D (6 bases). This CDR3 region has 16 residues. Trimming removed 5 bases from V and 2 bases from J, with 13 bases in between. As DNA, the CDR3 is TGTGCCAGCAGTGTTCCAGGGGTCCCTGGGGCCAACGTCCTGACTTTC. Translated, it gives CASSVPGVPGANVLTF.

The chain joins TRBV7-9 to TRBJ2-5; 9 bases match TRBD1. The germline V gene encodes CDR1 SEHNR and CDR2 FQNEAQ (reference sequence). With V trimmed by 2 bases and J by 5 bases, 9 bases remained unmatched. The CDR3 extends over 16 amino acids. The CDR3, as DNA: TGTGCCAGCAGCTTATTTCCCGGGACAGGGAGGGAGACCCAGTACTTC. This gives the protein CASSLFPGTGRETQYF.

In its sample, this clonotype was seen many times. This chain connects TRBV2 to TRBJ1-4; D perhaps matches TRBD1 (6 bases). CDR1 SNHLY and CDR2 FYNNEI come from the germline V gene. The CDR3 extends over 14 amino acids. V gave up 3 bases and J gave up 8 bases, with 13 bases separating them. The CDR3 protein is CASSDFRGREKLFF. The CDR3 nucleotides read TGTGCCAGCAGTGATTTCAGGGGAAGGGAAAAACTGTTTTTT.

This clonotype was seen repeatedly, ten times or more. The chain links TRBV30 to TRBJ2-5; 7 nucleotides match TRBD1. The junction had 4 bases not matched to a gene; V was cut back by 2 bases and J by 1 base. Germline-derived CDR1 and CDR2 are GTSNPN and SVGIG (reference sequence). This CDR3 is 14 amino acids long. CDR3 nucleotide sequence: TGTGCCTGGAGTTTGACAGGGTCCCAAGAGACCCAGTACTTC. Protein sequence: CAWSLTGSQETQYF.

There are many counts of this clonotype. The CDR3 nucleotides are TGTGCCAGCAGTCCGAGACTAGTATTAGAGACCCAGTACTTC. Translating it yields CASSPRLVLETQYF. This rearrangement joins TRBV12-3 or TRBV12-4 to TRBJ2-5; tentatively, D is TRBD2 (6 bases). The CDR3 is made up of 14 amino acids. Trimming shortened V by 5 bases and J by 4 bases, and 14 bases separated the two germline ends.

In its sample, this clonotype was seen many times. The J gene is TRBJ2-1, the V gene TRBV20-1; 11 bases map to TRBD2. This CDR3 has 17 amino acids. Germline V gene sequence: CDR1 DFQATT, CDR2 SNEGSKA (reference sequence). Trimming took 2 bases from V and 2 from J; bases not matched to a gene: 8. CDR3: CSARSLAGGSTYNEQFF. In DNA form, the CDR3 reads TGCAGTGCTAGATCCCTAGCGGGGGGATCTACCTACAATGAGCAGTTCTTC.

The CDR3 nucleotides read TGTGCCAGCAAGCCAGCGAACACCGGGGAGCTGTTTTTT. Translated, it gives CASKPANTGELFF. The V call is TRBV6-1, the J call TRBJ2-2; no clear D gene. V lost 7 bases, J lost 0 bases, and 6 bases lay in between. Per the germline V gene, CDR1 is MNHNS and CDR2 is SASEGT. CDR3 size: 13 residues.

This clonotype was observed at least ten times. A read error may produce the germline difference seen at one junction end. The chain combines TRBV12-3 or TRBV12-4 with TRBJ2-7, with 7 nucleotides matching TRBD2. CDR3 length equals 15 residues. CDR3 in DNA: TGTGCCAGCAGCTTAGCTAGCGGTGGATCCTACGAGCAGTACTTC. Translation: CASSLASGGSYEQYF.

In this sample, this clonotype turned up a few times. This chain joins TRBV6-1 and TRBJ1-5; D call uncertain. Per germline, CDR1 MNHNS and CDR2 SASEGT. The ends were cut back, 4 bases at V and 6 bases at J, with 7 bases in the middle. The CDR3 extends over 12 amino acids. The CDR3 DNA follows: TGTGCCAGCAGTGTACGAGGTCAGCCCCAGCATTTT. It codes for CASSVRGQPQHF.